The entry that follows covers one T cell receptor (beta chain) sequence. Assay used: immunoSEQ multiplex PCR; TCRdb lists only in-frame clones, some missing. The data hold fewer than 300,000 clones, with approximately 85% observed a single time. Trimming removed 4 bases from V and 0 bases from J, with 7 bases in between. The CDR3 extends over 14 amino acids. Looked up from germline, CDR1 is LGHDT and CDR2 is YNNKEL (reference sequence). The sample belongs to a study of blood T cell repertoires in COVID-19. Background on the study: From T cells, B-cell-depleted T cells, or PBMCs came the material, which was cDNA or gDNA.

The receptor comes from a human donor in a cohort sampled during active COVID-19. This chain uses TRBV3-1 (or the pseudogene TRBV3-2) with TRBJ1-3, with D hard to call. The sequenced sample was peripheral blood. CDR3 residues: CASSLGHSGNTIYF. The DNA of the CDR3 is TGTGCCAGCAGCCTGGGCCACTCTGGAAACACCATATATTTT.